The text below deals with one T cell receptor (beta chain). Its specificity is not known. Each CDR3 protein gets one entry after TCRdb re-called the reads with MiXCR. The data contain roughly 500,000 distinct CDR3 sequences, roughly 42% of them singletons. This sample stems from a study of T cell repertoires in cytomegalovirus infection. The CDR3 spans 17 residues. V dropped 4 bases and J dropped 0; count of bases not matched to a gene: 11. Per the germline V gene, CDR1 is SGHNT and CDR2 is YYREEE (reference sequence). Sequenced here: cultured PBMCs, sampled from culture after CMV antigen stimulation. V is TRBV5-4 and J is TRBJ2-3; the match to TRBD2 covers 7 bases. This TCR came from a human donor in good health (CMV status not recorded). Some clones in this sample may be carry-over from other donors' samples. Here the CDR3 DNA reads TGTGCCAGCAGCCCAACCTCTGGCGGGGGAAGCACAGATACGCAGTATTTT. Translated, it gives CASSPTSGGGSTDTQYF.